This T cell receptor beta chain was recorded in a study of T cells in Graves' hyperthyroidism and ophthalmopathy. Study at large: Staff took peripheral blood when the initial diagnosis was made, before any treatment began. Whole-study results and caveats: Most expanded thyroid clonotypes above 0.001 also appeared in blood.

Note on this clonotype: Antigen: not known.

Active moderate-to-severe ophthalmopathy, Clinical Activity Score at least 3, NOSPECS at least 4, under 3 months' duration. CDR3 size: 15 residues. The V end was cut by 0 bases, the J end by 0 bases, with 8 bases between. CDR1 LNHDA and CDR2 SQIVND come from the germline V gene (reference sequence). RNA transcripts provided the source from which TCR beta CDR3 regions were amplified. Using the HTBI primer set, a first-round RT-PCR was run on the TCR CDR3. Via MiXCR, TCRdb re-called the multiplex PCR reads, giving one row per CDR3 protein. Seen here are 450,000 to 650,000 distinct CDR3 sequences, over 15% observed once, and the top ten hold 15% to 20%.

Source material: blood. The origin of this receptor is a young woman with Graves' ophthalmopathy. The chain employs TRBV19 and TRBJ1-1, with TRBD1 as a possible D gene (5 bases). CDR3 loop: CASSIDGGMNTEAFF. The DNA for the CDR3 is TGTGCCAGTAGTATAGATGGGGGAATGAACACTGAAGCTTTCTTT. Together with reference TRBV19 and TRBJ1-1, the CDR3 gives the full variable domain: DGGITQSPKYLFRKEGQNVTLSCEQNLNHDAMYWYRQDPGQGLRLIYYSQIVNDFQKGDIAEGYSVSREKKESFPLTVTSAQKNPTAFYLCASSIDGGMNTEAFFGQGTRLTVV.